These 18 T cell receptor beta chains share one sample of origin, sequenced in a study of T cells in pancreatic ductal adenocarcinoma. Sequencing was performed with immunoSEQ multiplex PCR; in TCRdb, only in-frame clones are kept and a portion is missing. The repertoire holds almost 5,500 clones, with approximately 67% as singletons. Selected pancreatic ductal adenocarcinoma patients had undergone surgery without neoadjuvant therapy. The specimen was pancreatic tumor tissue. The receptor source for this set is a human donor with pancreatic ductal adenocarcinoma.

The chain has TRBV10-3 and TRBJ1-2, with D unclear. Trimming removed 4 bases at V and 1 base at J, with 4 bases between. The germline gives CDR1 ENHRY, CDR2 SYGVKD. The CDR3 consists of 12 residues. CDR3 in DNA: TGTGCCATCAGTGCGGGTAACTATGGCTACACCTTC. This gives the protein CAISAGNYGYTF.

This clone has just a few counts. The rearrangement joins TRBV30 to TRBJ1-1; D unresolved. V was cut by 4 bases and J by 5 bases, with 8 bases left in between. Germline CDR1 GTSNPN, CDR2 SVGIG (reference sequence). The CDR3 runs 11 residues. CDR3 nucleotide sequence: TGTGCCTGGAAAAGAGATACTGAAGCTTTCTTT. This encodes CAWKRDTEAFF.

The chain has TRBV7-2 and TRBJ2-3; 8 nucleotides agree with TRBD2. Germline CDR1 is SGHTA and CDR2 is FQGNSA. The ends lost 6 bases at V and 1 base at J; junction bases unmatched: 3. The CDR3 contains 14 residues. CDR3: CASSSGGGTDTQYF. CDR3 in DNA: TGTGCCAGCAGTTCCGGGGGGGGCACAGATACGCAGTATTTT.

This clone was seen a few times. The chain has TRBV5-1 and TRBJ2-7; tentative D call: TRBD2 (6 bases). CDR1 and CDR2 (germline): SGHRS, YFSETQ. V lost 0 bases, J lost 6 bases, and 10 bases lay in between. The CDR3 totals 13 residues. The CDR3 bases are TGCGCCAGCAGCTTGGGGTCCGGGGGCGAGCAGTACTTC. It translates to CASSLGSGGEQYF.

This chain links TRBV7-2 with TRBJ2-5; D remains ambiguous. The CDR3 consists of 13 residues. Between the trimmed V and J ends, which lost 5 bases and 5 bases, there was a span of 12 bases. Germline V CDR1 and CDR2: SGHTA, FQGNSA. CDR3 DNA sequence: TGTGCCAGCAGCCCCGGTTTGATCGAGACCCAGTACTTC. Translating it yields CASSPGLIETQYF.

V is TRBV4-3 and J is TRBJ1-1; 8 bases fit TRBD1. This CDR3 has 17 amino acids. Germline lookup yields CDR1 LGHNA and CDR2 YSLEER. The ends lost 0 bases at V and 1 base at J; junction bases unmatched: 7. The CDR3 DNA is TGCGCCAGCAGCCAAGATGTGGCAGGGGGCACGAACACTGAAGCTTTCTTT. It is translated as CASSQDVAGGTNTEAFF.

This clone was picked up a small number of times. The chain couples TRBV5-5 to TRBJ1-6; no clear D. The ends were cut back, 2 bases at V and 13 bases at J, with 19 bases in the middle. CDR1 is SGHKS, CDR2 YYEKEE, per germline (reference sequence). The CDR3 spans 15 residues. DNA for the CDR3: TGTGCCAGCAGCTTTGCCGGCCTCAATGACGGGCCCCTCCACTTT. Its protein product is CASSFAGLNDGPLHF.

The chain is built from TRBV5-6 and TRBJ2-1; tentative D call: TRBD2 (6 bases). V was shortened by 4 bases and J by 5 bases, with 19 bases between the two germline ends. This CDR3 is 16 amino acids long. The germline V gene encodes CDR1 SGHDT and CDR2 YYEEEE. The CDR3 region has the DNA TGTGCCAGCAGCGCCCTGGCCGGGGGAGAGGACAATGAGCAGTTCTTC. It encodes CASSALAGGEDNEQFF. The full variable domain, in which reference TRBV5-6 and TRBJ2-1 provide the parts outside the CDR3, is DAGVTQSPTHLIKTRGQQVTLRCSPKSGHDTVSWYQQALGQGPQFIFQYYEEEERQRGNFPDRFSGHQFPNYSSELNVNALLLGDSALYLCASSALAGGEDNEQFFGPGTRLTVL.

This CDR3 is CASSLAMTETNYGYTF. CDR3 coding DNA: TGTGCCAGCAGCTTGGCGATGACGGAGACTAACTATGGCTACACCTTC. The chain employs TRBV5-4 and TRBJ1-2; D call uncertain. Per the germline V gene, CDR1 is SGHNT and CDR2 is YYREEE (reference sequence). V lost 0 bases to trimming and J lost 0 bases, with 12 bases between them. The CDR3 has 16 amino acids.

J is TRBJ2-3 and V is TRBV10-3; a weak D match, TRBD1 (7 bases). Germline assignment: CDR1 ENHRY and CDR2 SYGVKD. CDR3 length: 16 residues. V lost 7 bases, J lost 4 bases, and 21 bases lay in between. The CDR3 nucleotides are TGTGCCATCAAGGAGGACAGTCAGGGGGGCCCAGATACGCAGTATTTT. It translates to CAIKEDSQGGPDTQYF.

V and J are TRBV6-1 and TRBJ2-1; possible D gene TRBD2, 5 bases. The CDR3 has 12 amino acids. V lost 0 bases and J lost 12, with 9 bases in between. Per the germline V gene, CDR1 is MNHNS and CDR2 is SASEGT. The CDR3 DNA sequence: TGTGCCAGCAGTGAAGCGCTGGCGGGGCAGTTCTTC. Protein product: CASSEALAGQFF.

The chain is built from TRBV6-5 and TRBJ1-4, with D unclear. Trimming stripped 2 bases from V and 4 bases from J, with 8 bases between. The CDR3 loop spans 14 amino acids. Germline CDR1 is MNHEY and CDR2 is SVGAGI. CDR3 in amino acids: CASSYAGDNEKLFF. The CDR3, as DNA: TGTGCCAGCAGTTACGCCGGGGATAATGAAAAACTGTTTTTT.

The CDR3 reads CASSPLTRGTTDTQYF. The CDR3 nucleotides are TGTGCCAGCTCACCACTGACGCGGGGGACCACAGATACGCAGTATTTT. This chain links TRBV18 with TRBJ2-3; 7 bases match TRBD2. Germline lookup yields CDR1 KGHSH and CDR2 LQKENI. The CDR3 is made up of 16 amino acids. The V and J ends lost 1 base and 2 bases, in that order; junction bases with no gene match: 6.

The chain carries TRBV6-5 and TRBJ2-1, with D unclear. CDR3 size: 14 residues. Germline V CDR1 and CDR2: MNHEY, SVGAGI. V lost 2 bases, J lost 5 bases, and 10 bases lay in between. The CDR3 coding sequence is TGTGCCAGCAGTTACAAACAGCCAAACAATGAGCAGTTCTTC. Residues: CASSYKQPNNEQFF.

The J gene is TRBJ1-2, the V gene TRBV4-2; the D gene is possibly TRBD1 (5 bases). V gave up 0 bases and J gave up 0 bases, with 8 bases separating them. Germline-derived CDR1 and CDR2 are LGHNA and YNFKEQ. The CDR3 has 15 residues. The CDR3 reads CASSQDQGTNYGYTF. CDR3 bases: TGTGCCAGCAGCCAAGACCAGGGTACTAACTATGGCTACACCTTC.

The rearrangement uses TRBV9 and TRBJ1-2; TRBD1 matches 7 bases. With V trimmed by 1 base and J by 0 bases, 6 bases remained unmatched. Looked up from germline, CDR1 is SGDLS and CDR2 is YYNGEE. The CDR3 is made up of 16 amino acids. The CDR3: CASSVSSQGANYGYTF. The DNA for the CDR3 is TGTGCCAGCAGCGTATCCTCGCAGGGGGCTAACTATGGCTACACCTTC.

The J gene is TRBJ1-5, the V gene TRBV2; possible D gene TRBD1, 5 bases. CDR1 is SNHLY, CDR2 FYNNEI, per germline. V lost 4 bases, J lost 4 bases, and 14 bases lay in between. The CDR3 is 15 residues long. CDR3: CASSVERGINQPQHF. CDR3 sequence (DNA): TGTGCCAGCAGTGTGGAAAGGGGTATTAATCAGCCCCAGCATTTT.

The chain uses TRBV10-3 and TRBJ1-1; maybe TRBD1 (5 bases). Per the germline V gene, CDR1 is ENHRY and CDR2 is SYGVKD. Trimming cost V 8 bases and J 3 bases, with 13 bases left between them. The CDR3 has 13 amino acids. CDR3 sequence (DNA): TGTGCCATCCGCCAGGGATTAGACACTGAAGCTTTCTTT. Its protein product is CAIRQGLDTEAFF.